The rows below give T cell receptor beta chains drawn from one sample of a study of shared clonotypes between healthy human individuals. Assay: immunoSEQ multiplex PCR; the TCRdb copy retains only in-frame clones and omits some. This table holds 550,000 to 750,000 clones, 92% found once. The sample comprised naive CD8+ T cells sorted from blood. The receptor source for this set is a man aged 30 to 39 in good health. Each CDR3 is given with its conserved first and last residue. A D gene is named only where the DNA matches it firmly. Some rows have no size entry. The others give once, few or many, or a class for an expanded clone.

J	D	length	V	size	CDR3	DNA
TRBJ1-1	.	14	TRBV11-2	.	CASSLISGNTEAFF	TGTGCCAGCAGCTTAATTTCAGGGAACACTGAAGCTTTCTTT
TRBJ2-3	.	12	TRBV11-2	.	CASSRGTDTQYF	TGTGCCAGCAGTCGGGGCACAGATACGCAGTATTTT
TRBJ2-1	.	15	TRBV27	.	CASSSHPVFYNEQFF	TGTGCCAGCAGTTCCCACCCTGTGTTCTACAATGAGCAGTTCTTC
TRBJ2-3	.	15	TRBV7-9	.	CASSDGTPSTDTQYF	TGTGCCAGCAGCGATGGGACACCTAGCACAGATACGCAGTATTTT
TRBJ2-3	.	17	TRBV19	.	CASSPPQTRIFTDTQYF	TGTGCCAGTAGTCCCCCCCAGACAAGGATATTCACAGATACGCAGTATTTT
TRBJ1-4	.	15	TRBV27	.	CASSLSPGKGEKLFF	TGTGCCAGCAGTTTATCGCCGGGGAAGGGAGAAAAACTGTTTTTT
TRBJ2-1	TRBD2	18	TRBV7-8	.	CASSRFTPGLAFSNEQFF	TGTGCCAGCAGCCGATTCACACCGGGACTAGCTTTTTCCAATGAGCAGTTCTTC
TRBJ1-2	.	16	TRBV6-6	.	CASSLSAAGVGYGYTF	TGTGCCAGCAGCCTTTCGGCTGCAGGGGTAGGCTATGGCTACACCTTC
TRBJ1-1	.	14	TRBV6-5	.	CASSYSTGNTEAFF	TGTGCCAGCAGTTACTCGACAGGAAACACTGAAGCTTTCTTT
TRBJ1-2	.	13	TRBV2	.	CASIRGETNGYTF	TGTGCCAGCATACGGGGAGAAACCAATGGCTACACCTTC
TRBJ2-1	.	16	TRBV14	.	CASSQVEFADHNEQFF	TGTGCCAGCAGCCAAGTCGAATTTGCGGACCACAATGAGCAGTTCTTC
TRBJ2-3	TRBD1	15	TRBV27	.	CASSPSGQGADTQYF	TGTGCCAGCAGTCCTTCGGGACAGGGGGCAGATACGCAGTATTTT
TRBJ1-1	.	13	TRBV29-1	.	CSVEDVSGTEAFF	TGCAGCGTTGAAGATGTATCGGGGACTGAAGCTTTCTTT
TRBJ2-2	.	15	TRBV12-2	.	CASRAVMWSTGELFF	TGTGCAAGTCGCGCGGTGATGTGGAGTACCGGGGAGCTGTTTTTT
TRBJ2-1	.	16	TRBV15	.	CATSREGLGHYNEQFF	TGTGCCACCAGCAGAGAAGGGCTAGGGCACTACAATGAGCAGTTCTTC
TRBJ2-1	TRBD2	16	TRBV27	.	CASSTVGAGGQYEQFF	TGTGCCAGCAGTACCGTGGGGGCGGGAGGGCAATATGAGCAGTTCTTC
TRBJ1-1	.	15	TRBV29-1	.	CSVEGGSPMNTEAFF	TGCAGCGTTGAGGGTGGGAGCCCCATGAACACTGAAGCTTTCTTT
TRBJ1-5	TRBD1	16	TRBV28	.	CASSHTGGVGNQPQHF	TGTGCCAGCAGTCATACAGGGGGCGTGGGCAATCAGCCCCAGCATTTT
TRBJ2-2	.	15	TRBV6-5	.	CASSYSPLGTGELFF	TGTGCCAGCAGTTACTCGCCCTTAGGTACCGGGGAGCTGTTTTTT
TRBJ2-7	.	14	TRBV4-3	.	CASSQEYTSYEQYF	TGCGCCAGCAGCCAAGAGTACACCTCCTACGAGCAGTACTTC
TRBJ2-2	TRBD2	16	TRBV4-1	.	CASSPTGLAGTGELFF	TGCGCCAGCAGCCCGACCGGACTAGCGGGAACCGGGGAGCTGTTTTTT
TRBJ2-1	.	15	TRBV10-3	.	CAISEDTTTYNEQFF	TGTGCCATCAGTGAGGATACCACCACTTACAATGAGCAGTTCTTC
TRBJ2-3	.	11	TRBV27	few	CASSSTDTQYF	TGTGCCAGCAGCAGCACAGATACGCAGTATTTT
TRBJ1-3	.	16	TRBV7-3	.	CASSLPQANSGNTIYF	TGTGCCAGCAGCTTACCACAGGCCAACTCTGGAAACACCATATATTTT
TRBJ2-7	.	13	TRBV5-1	.	CASSSPTNYEQYF	TGCGCCAGCAGCTCCCCCACTAACTACGAGCAGTACTTC
TRBJ1-1	.	16	TRBV5-1	.	CASSFSQGAQGTEAFF	TGCGCCAGCAGCTTCTCGCAGGGAGCGCAGGGGACTGAAGCTTTCTTT
TRBJ1-2	.	14	TRBV27	few	CASKPQDTLYGYTF	TGTGCCAGCAAACCCCAGGACACTCTCTATGGCTACACCTTC
TRBJ2-2	TRBD1	15	TRBV29-1	.	CSVLGTGVYTGELFF	TGCAGCGTTTTGGGGACAGGGGTCTACACCGGGGAGCTGTTTTTT
TRBJ1-2	.	14	TRBV27	.	CASSSYEGSYGYTF	TGTGCCAGCAGTTCGTATGAGGGCTCCTATGGCTACACCTTC
TRBJ2-3	.	16	TRBV6-1	.	CASSVDSKNTADTQYF	TGTGCCAGCAGTGTGGACAGTAAAAACACAGCGGATACGCAGTATTTT
TRBJ2-7	TRBD2	16	TRBV4-1	.	CASSQDRGGEGYEQYF	TGCGCCAGCAGCCAAGATCGGGGCGGGGAGGGCTACGAGCAGTACTTC
TRBJ2-1	TRBD2	14	TRBV10-1	.	CASSPGLAGDEQFF	TGCGCCAGCAGTCCGGGACTAGCGGGAGATGAGCAGTTCTTC
TRBJ2-1	.	15	TRBV14	.	CASSQLFGSYNEQFF	TGTGCCAGCAGCCAACTCTTCGGCTCCTACAATGAGCAGTTCTTC
TRBJ2-3	.	13	TRBV27	.	CASSSGYTDTQYF	TGTGCCAGCAGTTCTGGCTACACAGATACGCAGTATTTT
TRBJ1-3	TRBD1	19	TRBV28	.	CASSSRDRGRKGSGNTIYF	TGTGCCAGCAGTTCCCGGGACAGGGGGCGGAAAGGCTCTGGAAACACCATATATTTT
TRBJ1-1	.	14	TRBV11-2	.	CASSHLQGITEAFF	TGTGCCAGCAGCCACCTCCAGGGGATCACTGAAGCTTTCTTT
TRBJ2-3	.	16	TRBV7-6	.	CASSLGDPFDTDTQYF	TGTGCCAGCAGCTTAGGGGACCCCTTTGACACAGATACGCAGTATTTT
TRBJ2-5	.	14	TRBV11-2	.	CASSLFVGQETQYF	TGTGCCAGCAGCTTATTCGTTGGACAAGAGACCCAGTACTTC
TRBJ2-1	.	16	TRBV6-6	.	CASSYPQGSSYNEQFF	TGTGCCAGCAGTTACCCACAGGGTAGCTCCTACAATGAGCAGTTCTTC
TRBJ2-1	.	14	TRBV11-3	.	CASSSRDLDDEQFF	TGTGCCAGCAGTTCCCGGGACCTTGATGATGAGCAGTTCTTC
TRBJ2-5	.	17	TRBV7-3	once	CASSLTGGTQRQETQYF	TGTGCCAGCAGCTTAACCGGGGGCACGCAGCGCCAAGAGACCCAGTACTTC
TRBJ2-7	TRBD2	14	TRBV9	once	CASSVGTSVHEQYF	TGTGCCAGCAGCGTCGGGACTAGCGTCCACGAGCAGTACTTC
TRBJ2-1	.	17	TRBV9	.	CASSVEAGSGFYNEQFF	TGTGCCAGCAGCGTAGAGGCGGGCTCGGGATTCTACAATGAGCAGTTCTTC
TRBJ2-7	.	14	TRBV28	once	CASSPAGASYEQYF	TGTGCCAGCAGTCCGGCGGGGGCCTCCTACGAGCAGTACTTC
TRBJ2-7	.	12	TRBV7-9	.	CASSSSRAEQYF	TGTGCCAGCAGCTCCAGCAGGGCCGAGCAGTACTTC
TRBJ2-1	.	15	TRBV6-5	.	CASSYYADSFNEQFF	TGTGCCAGCAGTTACTATGCGGACAGCTTCAATGAGCAGTTCTTC
TRBJ2-1	TRBD1	15	TRBV15	.	CATSRGRDRVNEQFF	TGTGCCACCAGCAGAGGACGGGACAGGGTCAATGAGCAGTTCTTC
TRBJ2-7	TRBD2	14	TRBV5-4	.	CAIYERGSSYEQYF	TGTGCCATTTATGAGCGGGGAAGCTCCTACGAGCAGTACTTC
TRBJ1-1	.	14	TRBV9	.	CASSVGQRAAEAFF	TGTGCCAGCAGCGTAGGACAGAGGGCTGCTGAAGCTTTCTTT
TRBJ2-5	.	15	TRBV27	few	CASSLSMGSWETQYF	TGTGCCAGCAGTTTATCGATGGGTAGTTGGGAGACCCAGTACTTC
TRBJ2-7	TRBD1	16	TRBV27	.	CASSSLIKGQGREQYF	TGTGCCAGCAGTTCCCTAATCAAGGGACAGGGTCGCGAGCAGTACTTC
TRBJ2-7	.	14	TRBV5-5	.	CASSLWGENYEQYF	TGTGCCAGCAGCTTATGGGGAGAAAATTACGAGCAGTACTTC
TRBJ2-7	TRBD1	15	TRBV15	.	CATSGYPGTVNEQYF	TGTGCCACCAGCGGTTACCCCGGGACAGTCAACGAGCAGTACTTC